The rows below give T cell receptor beta chains drawn from one sample of a study of blood T cell dynamics during melanoma immunotherapy. The method was immunoSEQ multiplex PCR; TCRdb's version includes in-frame clones alone and lacks a portion of them. This sample has about 120 clones, with roughly 82% found just once. The source material was cell-free DNA from blood, sampled from a patient treated with checkpoint blockade. These receptor sequences come from a human donor with melanoma. The CDR3 runs from the conserved cysteine through the conserved F or W. The order of the fields is clone size, V gene, J gene, D gene, CDR3 protein, CDR3 DNA. A D gene is named only where the DNA matches it firmly. Clone size is stated in some rows and not others, as once, few, many or a class when expanded.

few	TRBV5-1	TRBJ1-1	.	CASSTGTANTEAFF	TGCGCCAGCAGTACGGGAACGGCGAACACTGAAGCTTTCTTT
once	TRBV21-1	TRBJ1-5	.	CASSSPEKESNQPQHF	TGTGCCAGCAGCAGTCCGGAGAAGGAAAGCAATCAGCCCCAGCATTTT
.	TRBV7-9	TRBJ2-1	.	CASSTERPTNEQFF	TGTGCCAGCAGCACTGAACGACCGACAAATGAGCAGTTCTTC
.	TRBV6-6	TRBJ2-6	TRBD1	CASTSQGAGGANVLTF	TGTGCCAGCACCTCACAGGGGGCGGGCGGGGCCAACGTCCTGACTTTC
.	TRBV2	TRBJ2-3	.	CASSEQETDTQYF	TGTGCCAGCAGTGAACAAGAGACAGATACGCAGTATTTT
.	TRBV18	TRBJ2-1	.	CASSLGTGGNNEQFF	TGTGCCAGCTCACTGGGGACTGGAGGGAACAATGAGCAGTTCTTC